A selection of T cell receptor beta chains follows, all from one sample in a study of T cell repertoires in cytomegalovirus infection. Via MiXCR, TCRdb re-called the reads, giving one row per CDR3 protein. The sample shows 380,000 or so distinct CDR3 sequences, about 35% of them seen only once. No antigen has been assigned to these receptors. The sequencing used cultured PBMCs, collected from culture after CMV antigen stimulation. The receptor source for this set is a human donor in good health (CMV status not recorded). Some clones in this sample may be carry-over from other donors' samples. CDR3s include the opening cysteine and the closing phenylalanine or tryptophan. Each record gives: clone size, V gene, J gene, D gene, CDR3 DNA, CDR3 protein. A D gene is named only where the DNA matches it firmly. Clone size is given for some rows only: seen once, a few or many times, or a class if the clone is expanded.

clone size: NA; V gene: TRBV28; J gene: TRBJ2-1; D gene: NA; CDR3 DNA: TGTGCCAGCAGCGCTACCGGGACTTCGATCGGGGAGCAGTTCTTC; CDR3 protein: CASSATGTSIGEQFF
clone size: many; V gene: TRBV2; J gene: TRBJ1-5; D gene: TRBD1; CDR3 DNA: TGTGCCAGCAGTGTGAGGACAGGGGGAAGCAATCAGCCCCAGCATTTT; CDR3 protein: CASSVRTGGSNQPQHF
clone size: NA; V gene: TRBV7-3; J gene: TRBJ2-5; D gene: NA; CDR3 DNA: TGTGCCAGCAGCCCAACGGTGGGTCGCCAAGAGACCCAGTACTTC; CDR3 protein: CASSPTVGRQETQYF
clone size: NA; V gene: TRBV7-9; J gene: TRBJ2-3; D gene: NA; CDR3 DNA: TGTGCCAGCAGCTTAGAAGGCGGGCGCACAGATACGCAGTATTTT; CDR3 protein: CASSLEGGRTDTQYF
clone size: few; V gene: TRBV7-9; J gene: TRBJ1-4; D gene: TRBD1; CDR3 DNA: TGTGCCAGCAGCGGTGGGACAGGCAATGAAAAACTGTTTTTT; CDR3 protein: CASSGGTGNEKLFF
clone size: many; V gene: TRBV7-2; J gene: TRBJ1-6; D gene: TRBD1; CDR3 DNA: TGTGCCAGCAGCTCGATGACAGGGAGCTCCTATAATTCACCCCTCCACTTT; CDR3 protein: CASSSMTGSSYNSPLHF
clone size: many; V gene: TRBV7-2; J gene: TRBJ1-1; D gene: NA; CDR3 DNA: TGTGCCAGCAGCTTAGCGGTGGGGGCCATGAACACTGAAGCTTTCTTT; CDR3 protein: CASSLAVGAMNTEAFF
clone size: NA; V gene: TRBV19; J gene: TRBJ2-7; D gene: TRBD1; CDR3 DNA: TGTGCCAGTGCCCGGGACAGCCTCTACGAGCAGTACTTC; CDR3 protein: CASARDSLYEQYF
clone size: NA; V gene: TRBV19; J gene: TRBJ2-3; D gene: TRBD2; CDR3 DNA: TGTGCCAGTAGTACCGGAAGCGGGGCTAGCACAGATACGCAGTATTTT; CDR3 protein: CASSTGSGASTDTQYF
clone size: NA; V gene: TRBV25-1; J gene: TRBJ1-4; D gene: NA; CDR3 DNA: TGTGCCAGCAGTGACTACGGGGGCGCCACTAATGAAAAACTGTTTTTT; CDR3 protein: CASSDYGGATNEKLFF
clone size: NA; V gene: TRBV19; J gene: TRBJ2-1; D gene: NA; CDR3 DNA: TGTGCCAGTAGTATGGCAGGGGCGGGAGCACAAAATGAGCAGTTCTTC; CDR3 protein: CASSMAGAGAQNEQFF
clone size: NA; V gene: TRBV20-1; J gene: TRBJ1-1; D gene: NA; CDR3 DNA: TGCAGTGCTAGAGATTACGGTGAAGCTTTCTTT; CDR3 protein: CSARDYGEAFF
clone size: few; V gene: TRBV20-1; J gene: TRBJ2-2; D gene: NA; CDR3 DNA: TGCAGTGCACTCGCCAGCACCGGGGAGCTGTTTTTT; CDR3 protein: CSALASTGELFF
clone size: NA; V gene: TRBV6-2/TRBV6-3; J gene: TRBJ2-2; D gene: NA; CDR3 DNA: TGTGCCAGCAGTTACTACCCTGGCACCGGGGAGCTGTTTTTT; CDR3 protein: CASSYYPGTGELFF
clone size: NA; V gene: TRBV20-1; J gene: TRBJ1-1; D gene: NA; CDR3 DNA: TGCAGTGCTAGGGGGCCGATGGAGTTGGGCACTGAAGCTTTCTTT; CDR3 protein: CSARGPMELGTEAFF
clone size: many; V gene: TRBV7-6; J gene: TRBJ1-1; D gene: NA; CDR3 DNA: TGTGCCAGCAGCCTTTCGGGGAGGGAAGCTTTCTTT; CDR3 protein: CASSLSGREAFF
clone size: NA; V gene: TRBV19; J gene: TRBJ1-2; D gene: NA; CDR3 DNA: TGTGCCAGTAGTCGAGCCCACACAGGGTTGGTTGGCTACACCTTC; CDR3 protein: CASSRAHTGLVGYTF
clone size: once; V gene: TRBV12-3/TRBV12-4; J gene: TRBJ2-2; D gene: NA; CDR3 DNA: TGTGCCAGCAGTTTACAGGGAATCACCGGGGAGCTGTTTTTT; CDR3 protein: CASSLQGITGELFF
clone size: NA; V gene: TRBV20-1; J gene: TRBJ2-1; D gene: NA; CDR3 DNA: TGCAGTGCTAGAGAGGGTTTTCGGCCAGACAATGAGCAGTTCTTC; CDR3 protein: CSAREGFRPDNEQFF
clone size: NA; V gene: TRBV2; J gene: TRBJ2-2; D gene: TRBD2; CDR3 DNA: TGTGCCAGCTGCCCCGGGACTAGCGTGACCGGGGAGCTGTTTTTT; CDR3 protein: CASCPGTSVTGELFF
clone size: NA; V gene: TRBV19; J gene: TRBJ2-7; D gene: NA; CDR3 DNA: TGTGCCAGTGGGGACGGCCTCTACGAGCAGTACTTC; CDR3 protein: CASGDGLYEQYF
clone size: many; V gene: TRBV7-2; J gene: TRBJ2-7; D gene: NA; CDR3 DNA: TGTGCCAGCAGCTTGGGACCGTTGGGGGACTACGAGCAGTACTTC; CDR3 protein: CASSLGPLGDYEQYF
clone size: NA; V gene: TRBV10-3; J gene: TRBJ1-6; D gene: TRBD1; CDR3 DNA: TGTGCCATCAGTGAAGACAGGGGGATTTCACCCCTCCACTTT; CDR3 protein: CAISEDRGISPLHF
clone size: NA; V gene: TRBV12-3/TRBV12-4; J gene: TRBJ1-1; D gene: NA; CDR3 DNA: TGTGCCAGCAGCCAACAGACTGGCACTGAAGCTTTCTTT; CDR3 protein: CASSQQTGTEAFF